The present T cell receptor (beta chain) was sequenced within a study of CXCR3-negative and CXCR3-positive naive CD8 T cells. Whole-study findings and limits: Diversity proved comparably high across both naive subsets and much lower in memory CD8+ cells. TRB CDR3s of CXCR3-positive naive cells were more hydrophobic than those of CXCR3-negative naive cells.

The TRB cDNA libraries were prepared by 5' RACE with UMI labels. TCRdb reanalyzed the 5' RACE reads, giving one entry per CDR3 protein sequence and no DNA. The ten top clones account for roughly 0.59%, within a sample of 120,000 or so distinct CDR3 sequences. As for this clonotype: Its target is unknown.

The CDR3 consists of 17 residues. Germline assignment: CDR1 LGHNA and CDR2 YNFKEQ. Naive CD8+ T lymphocytes were specified as CD45RO-CCR7+CD27+CD95-. The V and J genes are TRBV4-2 and TRBJ2-1; the D call of TRBD1 rests on TCRdb alone, since no DNA is present to check it. The sequenced sample consisted of naive CXCR3+ CD8+ T cells from blood. Subset specified: CD45RO-CCR7+CD27+CD95- naive CD8+ T cells expressing CXCR3 (TNR3+). The TCR sequence derives from a human donor in good health. Some clones in this sample may be carry-over from other donors' samples. CDR3 amino acids: CASGSPGGREKDNEQFF.